Listed here is a single T cell receptor (beta chain). The target antigen is unknown. These data originate in a study of molecular identifiers for immune sequencing clone quantification. The CDR3 runs to 16 residues. The V and J ends lost 0 bases and 4 bases respectively, with 18 bases between them. CDR1 and CDR2 (germline): DFQATT, SNEGSKA (reference sequence). Whole-study results and caveats: Clones carrying above 20 RNA copies accounted for over 99% of effector molecules, under 1% in naive cells.

Methods described previously, with TCR primers listed, were used for bulk TCR libraries. Each CDR3 protein is one row after TCRdb ran MiXCR on the PCR reads. The table shows about 86,000 distinct CDR3 sequences, with roughly 25% occurring only once. Preparation of naive CD8 libraries involved roughly 17,000 to 1,000,000 sorted cells and 10%, 30% or 50% RNA. The authors gated naive CD8 T cells as CD8+CD4-CCR7+CD45RA+ for sorting. Source material: naive CD8+ T cells from blood, with Jurkat cell RNA spiked in. The subset is: FACS-sorted CD8+CD4-CCR7+CD45RA+ naive T cells. The TCR was taken from a human donor in good health. Some libraries in this study had Jurkat cell RNA spiked in. V usage is TRBV20-1 and J usage is TRBJ1-1, with D perhaps TRBD1 (5 bases). The CDR3 nucleotides read TGCAGTGCTAGAGATAGGGAAGGGGCGCGTTTCACTGAAGCTTTCTTT. Translated, it gives CSARDREGARFTEAFF.